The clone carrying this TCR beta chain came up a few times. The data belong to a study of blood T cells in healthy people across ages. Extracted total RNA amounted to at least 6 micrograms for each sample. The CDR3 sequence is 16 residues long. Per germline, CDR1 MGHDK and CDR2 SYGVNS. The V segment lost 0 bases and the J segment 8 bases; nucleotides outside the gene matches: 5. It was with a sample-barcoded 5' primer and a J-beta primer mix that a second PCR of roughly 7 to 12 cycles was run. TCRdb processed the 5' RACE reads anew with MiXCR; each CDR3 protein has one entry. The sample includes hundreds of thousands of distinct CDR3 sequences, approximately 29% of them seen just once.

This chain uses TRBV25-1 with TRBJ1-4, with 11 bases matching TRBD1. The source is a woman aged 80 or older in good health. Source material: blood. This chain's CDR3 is CASSEYGDRGREKLFF. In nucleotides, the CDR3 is TGTGCCAGCAGTGAATACGGGGACAGGGGGAGGGAAAAACTGTTTTTT.